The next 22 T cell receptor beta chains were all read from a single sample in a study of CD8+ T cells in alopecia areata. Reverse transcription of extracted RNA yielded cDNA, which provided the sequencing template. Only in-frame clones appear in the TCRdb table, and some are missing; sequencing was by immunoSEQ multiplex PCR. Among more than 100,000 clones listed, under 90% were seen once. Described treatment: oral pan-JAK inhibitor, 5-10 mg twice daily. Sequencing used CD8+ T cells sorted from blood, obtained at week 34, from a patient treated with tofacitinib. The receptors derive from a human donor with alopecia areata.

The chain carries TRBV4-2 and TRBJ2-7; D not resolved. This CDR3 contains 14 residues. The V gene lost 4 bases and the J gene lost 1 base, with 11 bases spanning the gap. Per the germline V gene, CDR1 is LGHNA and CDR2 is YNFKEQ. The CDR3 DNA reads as TGTGCCAGCAGCCCCGAGACCGGTTCCTACGAGCAGTACTTC. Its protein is CASSPETGSYEQYF.

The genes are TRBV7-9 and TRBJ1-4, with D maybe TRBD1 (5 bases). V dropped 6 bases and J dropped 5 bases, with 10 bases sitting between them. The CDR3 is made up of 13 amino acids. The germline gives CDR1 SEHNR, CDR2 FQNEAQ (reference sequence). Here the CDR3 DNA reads TGTGCCAGCAGGTTGCCAGGGAATGAAAAACTGTTTTTT. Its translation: CASRLPGNEKLFF.

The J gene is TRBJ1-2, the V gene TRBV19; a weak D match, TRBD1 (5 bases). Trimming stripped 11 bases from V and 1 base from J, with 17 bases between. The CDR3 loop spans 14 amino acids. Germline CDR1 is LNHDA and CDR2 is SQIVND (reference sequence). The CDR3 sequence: CALYRGRVNYGYTF. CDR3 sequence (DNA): TGTGCCTTATACCGGGGCAGGGTTAACTATGGCTACACCTTC.

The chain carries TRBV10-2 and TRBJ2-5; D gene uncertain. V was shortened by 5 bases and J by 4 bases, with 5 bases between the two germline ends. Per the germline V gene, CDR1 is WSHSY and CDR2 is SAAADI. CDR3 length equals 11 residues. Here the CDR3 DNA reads TGCGCCAGCAGTATAGGAGAGACCCAGTACTTC. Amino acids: CASSIGETQYF.

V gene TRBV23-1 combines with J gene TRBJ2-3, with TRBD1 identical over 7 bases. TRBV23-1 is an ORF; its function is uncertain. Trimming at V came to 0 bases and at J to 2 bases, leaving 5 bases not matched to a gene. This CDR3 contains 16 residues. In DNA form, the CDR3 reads TGCGCCAGCAGTCAATCTACAGACAGGGCCACAGATACGCAGTATTTT. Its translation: CASSQSTDRATDTQYF.

CDR3 loop: CSVLSMRELTSTGELFF. Here the CDR3 DNA reads TGCAGCGTTCTTAGTATGCGGGAGTTAACGTCCACCGGGGAGCTGTTTTTT. The gene calls are TRBV29-1 and TRBJ2-2, with TRBD2 matching 7 bases. Germline V gives CDR1 SQVTM, CDR2 ANQGSEA. With 5 bases clipped from V and 4 bases from J, the junction kept 16 bases outside the gene matches. The CDR3 extends over 17 amino acids.

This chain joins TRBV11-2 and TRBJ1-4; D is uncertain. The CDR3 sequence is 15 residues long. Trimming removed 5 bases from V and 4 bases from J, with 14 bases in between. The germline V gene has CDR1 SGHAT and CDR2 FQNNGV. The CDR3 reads CASSGRTAFNEKLFF. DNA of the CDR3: TGTGCCAGCAGCGGAAGGACGGCTTTTAATGAAAAACTGTTTTTT.

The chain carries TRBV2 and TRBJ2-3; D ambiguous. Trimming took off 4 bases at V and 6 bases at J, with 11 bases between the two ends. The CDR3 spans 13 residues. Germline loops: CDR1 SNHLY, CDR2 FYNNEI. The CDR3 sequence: CASSVGNTDTQYF. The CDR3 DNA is TGTGCCAGCAGTGTTGGGAACACTGATACGCAGTATTTT.

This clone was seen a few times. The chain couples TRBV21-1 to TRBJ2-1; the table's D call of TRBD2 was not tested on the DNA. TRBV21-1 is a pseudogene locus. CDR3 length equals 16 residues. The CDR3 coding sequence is TGTGCCAGCAGCAAAGCGCGGGCGGGAGGGGTAAATGAGCAGTTCTTC. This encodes CASSKARAGGVNEQFF.

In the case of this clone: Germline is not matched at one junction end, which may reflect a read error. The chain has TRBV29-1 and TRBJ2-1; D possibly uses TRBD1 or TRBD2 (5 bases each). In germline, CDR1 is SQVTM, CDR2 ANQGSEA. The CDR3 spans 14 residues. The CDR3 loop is CGVWDDPPYNEQFF. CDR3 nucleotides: TGCGGCGTCTGGGACGATCCTCCCTACAATGAGCAGTTCTTC.

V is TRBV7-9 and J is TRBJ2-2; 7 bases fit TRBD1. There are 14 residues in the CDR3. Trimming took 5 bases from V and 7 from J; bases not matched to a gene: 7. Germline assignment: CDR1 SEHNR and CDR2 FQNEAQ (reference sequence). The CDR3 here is CASSHPQGNGELFF. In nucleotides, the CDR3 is TGTGCCAGCAGCCATCCACAGGGGAACGGGGAGCTGTTTTTT.

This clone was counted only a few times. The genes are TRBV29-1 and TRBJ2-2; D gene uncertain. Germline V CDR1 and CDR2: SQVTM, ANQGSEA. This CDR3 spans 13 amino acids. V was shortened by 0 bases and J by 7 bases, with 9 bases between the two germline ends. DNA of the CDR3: TGCAGCGTTGAAGATATCGCAGGCGGGGAGCTGTTTTTT. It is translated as CSVEDIAGGELFF.

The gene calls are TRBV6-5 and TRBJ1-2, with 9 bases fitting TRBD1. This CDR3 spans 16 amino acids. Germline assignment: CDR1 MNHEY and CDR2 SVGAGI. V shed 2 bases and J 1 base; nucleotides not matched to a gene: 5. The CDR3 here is CASSYPQGAGNYGYTF. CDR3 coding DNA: TGTGCCAGCAGTTACCCACAGGGGGCGGGTAACTATGGCTACACCTTC.

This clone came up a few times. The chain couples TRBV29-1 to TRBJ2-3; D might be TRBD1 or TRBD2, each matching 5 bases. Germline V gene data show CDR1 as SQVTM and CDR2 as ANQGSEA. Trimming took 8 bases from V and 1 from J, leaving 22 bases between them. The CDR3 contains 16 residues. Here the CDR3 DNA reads TGCAGCACTACTGGGGGTACAGGAGGCGGCACAGATACGCAGTATTTT. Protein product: CSTTGGTGGGTDTQYF.

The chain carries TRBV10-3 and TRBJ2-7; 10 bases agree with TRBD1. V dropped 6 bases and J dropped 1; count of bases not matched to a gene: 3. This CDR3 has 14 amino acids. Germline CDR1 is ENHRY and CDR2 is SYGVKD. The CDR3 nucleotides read TGTGCCATCAGGAGGACAGGGGGATCCTACGAGCAGTACTTC. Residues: CAIRRTGGSYEQYF.

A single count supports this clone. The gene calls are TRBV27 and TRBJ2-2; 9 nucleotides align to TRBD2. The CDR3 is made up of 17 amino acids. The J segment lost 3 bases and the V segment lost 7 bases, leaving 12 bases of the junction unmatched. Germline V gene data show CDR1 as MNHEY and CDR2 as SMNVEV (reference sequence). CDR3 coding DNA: TGTGCCAGCACGAAATGGTGGACTAGCGAAGACACCGGGGAGCTGTTTTTT. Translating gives CASTKWWTSEDTGELFF.

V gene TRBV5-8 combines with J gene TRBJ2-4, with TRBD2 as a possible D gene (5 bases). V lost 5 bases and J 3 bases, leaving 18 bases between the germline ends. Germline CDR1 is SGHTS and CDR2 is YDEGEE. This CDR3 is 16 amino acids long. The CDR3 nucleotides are TGTGCCAGCAGTCTAGCCCCGGGGAAGGTCAAAAACATTCAGTACTTC. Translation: CASSLAPGKVKNIQYF.

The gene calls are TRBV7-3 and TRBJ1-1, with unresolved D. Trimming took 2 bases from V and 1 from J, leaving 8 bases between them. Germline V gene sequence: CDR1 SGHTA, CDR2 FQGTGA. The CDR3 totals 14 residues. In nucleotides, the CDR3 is TGTGCCAGCAGCTTAGGCGCGGCGAACACTGAAGCTTTCTTT. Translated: CASSLGAANTEAFF.

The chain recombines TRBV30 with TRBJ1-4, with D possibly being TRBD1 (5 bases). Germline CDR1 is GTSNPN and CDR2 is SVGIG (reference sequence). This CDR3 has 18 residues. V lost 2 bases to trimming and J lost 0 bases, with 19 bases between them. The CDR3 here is CAWSPTEGPIATNEKLFF. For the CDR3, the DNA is TGTGCCTGGAGTCCGACAGAGGGCCCTATTGCAACTAATGAAAAACTGTTTTTT.

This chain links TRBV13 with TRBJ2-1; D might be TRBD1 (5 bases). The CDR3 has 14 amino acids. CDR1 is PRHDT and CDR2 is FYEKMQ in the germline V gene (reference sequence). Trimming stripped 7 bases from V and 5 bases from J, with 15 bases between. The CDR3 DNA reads TGTGCCAGCACCTGGGGTCTGGACAACAATGAGCAGTTCTTC. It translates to CASTWGLDNNEQFF.

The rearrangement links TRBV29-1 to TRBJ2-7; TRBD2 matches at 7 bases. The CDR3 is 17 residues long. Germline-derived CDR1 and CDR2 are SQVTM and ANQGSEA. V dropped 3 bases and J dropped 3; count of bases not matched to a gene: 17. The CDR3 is CSVEEPKWEGQFYEQYF. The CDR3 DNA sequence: TGCAGCGTTGAGGAACCGAAGTGGGAGGGCCAATTCTACGAGCAGTACTTC.

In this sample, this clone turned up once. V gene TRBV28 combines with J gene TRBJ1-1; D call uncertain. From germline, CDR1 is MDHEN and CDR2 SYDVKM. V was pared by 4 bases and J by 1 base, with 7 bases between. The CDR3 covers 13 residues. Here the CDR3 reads CASSSVTNTEAFF. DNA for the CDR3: TGTGCCAGCAGTTCGGTGACGAACACTGAAGCTTTCTTT.